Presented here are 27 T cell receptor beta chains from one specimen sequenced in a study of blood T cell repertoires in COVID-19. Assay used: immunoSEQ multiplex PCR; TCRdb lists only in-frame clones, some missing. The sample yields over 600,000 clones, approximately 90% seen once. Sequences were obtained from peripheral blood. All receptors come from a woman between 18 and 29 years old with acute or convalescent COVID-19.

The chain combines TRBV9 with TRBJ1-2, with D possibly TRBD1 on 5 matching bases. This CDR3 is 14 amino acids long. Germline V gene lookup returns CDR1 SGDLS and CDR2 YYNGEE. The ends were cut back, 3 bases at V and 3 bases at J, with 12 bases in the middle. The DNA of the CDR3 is TGTGCCAGCAGCGCTGACAGTATCGACTATGGCTACACCTTC. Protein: CASSADSIDYGYTF. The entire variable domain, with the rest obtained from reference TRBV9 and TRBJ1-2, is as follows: DSGVTQTPKHLITATGQRVTLRCSPRSGDLSVYWYQQSLDQGLQFLIQYYNGEERAKGNILERFSAQQFPDLHSELNLSSLELGDSALYFCASSADSIDYGYTFGSGTRLTVV.

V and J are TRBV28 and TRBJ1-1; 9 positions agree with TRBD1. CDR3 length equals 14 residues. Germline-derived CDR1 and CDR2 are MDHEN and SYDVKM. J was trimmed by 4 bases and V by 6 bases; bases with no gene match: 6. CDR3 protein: CASSLGTGITEAFF. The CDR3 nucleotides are TGTGCCAGCAGCTTGGGGACAGGGATCACTGAAGCTTTCTTT.

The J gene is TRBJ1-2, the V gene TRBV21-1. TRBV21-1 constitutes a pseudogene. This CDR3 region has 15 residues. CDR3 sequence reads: CASSLTSEANYGYTF. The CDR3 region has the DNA TGTGCCAGCAGCCTTACTTCCGAAGCTAACTATGGCTACACCTTC.

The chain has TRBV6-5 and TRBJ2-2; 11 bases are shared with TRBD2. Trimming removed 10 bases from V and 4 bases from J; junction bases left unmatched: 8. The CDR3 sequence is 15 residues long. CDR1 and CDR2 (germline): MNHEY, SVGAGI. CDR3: CATVAGGPGTGELFF. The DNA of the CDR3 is TGTGCCACCGTAGCGGGGGGGCCGGGCACCGGGGAGCTGTTTTTT.

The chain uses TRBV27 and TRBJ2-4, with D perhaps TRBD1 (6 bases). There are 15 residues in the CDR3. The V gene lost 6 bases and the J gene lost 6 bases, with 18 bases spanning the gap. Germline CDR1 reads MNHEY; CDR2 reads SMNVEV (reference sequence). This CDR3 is CASSTRRGGLNIQYF. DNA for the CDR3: TGTGCCAGCAGCACTAGGAGAGGGGGTTTAAACATTCAGTACTTC.

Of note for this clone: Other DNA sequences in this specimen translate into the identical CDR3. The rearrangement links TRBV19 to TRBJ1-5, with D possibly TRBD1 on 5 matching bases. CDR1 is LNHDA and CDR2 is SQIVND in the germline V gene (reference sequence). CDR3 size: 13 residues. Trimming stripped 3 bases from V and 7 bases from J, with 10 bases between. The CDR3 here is CASSITGNQPQHF. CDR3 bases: TGTGCCAGTAGTATTACAGGTAACCAGCCCCAGCATTTT. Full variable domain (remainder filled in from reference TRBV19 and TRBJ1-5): DGGITQSPKYLFRKEGQNVTLSCEQNLNHDAMYWYRQDPGQGLRLIYYSQIVNDFQKGDIAEGYSVSREKKESFPLTVTSAQKNPTAFYLCASSITGNQPQHFGDGTRLSIL.

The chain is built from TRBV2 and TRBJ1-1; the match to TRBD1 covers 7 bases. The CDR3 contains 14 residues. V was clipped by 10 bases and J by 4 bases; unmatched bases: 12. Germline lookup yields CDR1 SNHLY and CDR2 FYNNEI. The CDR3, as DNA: TGTGCCACCACTAGGGGGGACAGAGGCACTGAAGCTTTCTTT. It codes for CATTRGDRGTEAFF.

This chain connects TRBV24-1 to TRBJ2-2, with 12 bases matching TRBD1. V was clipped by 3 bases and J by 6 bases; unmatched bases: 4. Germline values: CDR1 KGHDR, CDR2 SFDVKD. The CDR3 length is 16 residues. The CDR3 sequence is CATSDRDRGPPGELFF. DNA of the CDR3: TGTGCCACCAGTGATAGGGACAGGGGGCCCCCCGGGGAGCTGTTTTTT.

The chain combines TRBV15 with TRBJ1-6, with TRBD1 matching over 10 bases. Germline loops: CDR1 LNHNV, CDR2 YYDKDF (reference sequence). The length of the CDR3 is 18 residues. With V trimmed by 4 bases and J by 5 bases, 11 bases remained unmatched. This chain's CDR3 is CATSKSWDRGLDNSPLHF. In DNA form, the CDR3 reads TGTGCCACCAGCAAAAGTTGGGACAGGGGATTGGATAATTCACCCCTCCACTTT.

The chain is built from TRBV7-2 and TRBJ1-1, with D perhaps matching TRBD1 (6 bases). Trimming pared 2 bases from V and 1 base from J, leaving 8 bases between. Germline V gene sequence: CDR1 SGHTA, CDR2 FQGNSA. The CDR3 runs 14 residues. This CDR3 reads CASSLRGKNTEAFF. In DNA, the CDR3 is TGTGCCAGCAGCTTAAGGGGGAAGAACACTGAAGCTTTCTTT.

CDR3 residues: CASRSTGFYGYTF. The CDR3 DNA reads TGTGCCAGCAGGTCAACAGGGTTCTATGGCTACACCTTC. The rearrangement uses TRBV6-6 and TRBJ1-2; tentative D call: TRBD1 (6 bases). Germline V lookup: CDR1 MNHNY, CDR2 SVGAGI (reference sequence). CDR3 length: 13 amino acids. V was cut by 6 bases and J by 4 bases, with 12 bases left in between.

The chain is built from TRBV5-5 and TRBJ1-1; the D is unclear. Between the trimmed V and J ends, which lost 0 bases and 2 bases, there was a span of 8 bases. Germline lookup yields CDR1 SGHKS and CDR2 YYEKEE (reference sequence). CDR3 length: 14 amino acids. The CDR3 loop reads CASSLETPNTEAFF. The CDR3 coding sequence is TGTGCCAGCAGCTTGGAGACACCAAACACTGAAGCTTTCTTT.

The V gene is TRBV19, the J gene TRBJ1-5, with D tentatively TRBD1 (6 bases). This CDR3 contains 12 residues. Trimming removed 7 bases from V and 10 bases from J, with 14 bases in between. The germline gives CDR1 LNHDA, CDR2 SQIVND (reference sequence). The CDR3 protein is CASTSTGYPQHF. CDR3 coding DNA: TGTGCCAGTACATCCACAGGGTACCCCCAGCATTTT.

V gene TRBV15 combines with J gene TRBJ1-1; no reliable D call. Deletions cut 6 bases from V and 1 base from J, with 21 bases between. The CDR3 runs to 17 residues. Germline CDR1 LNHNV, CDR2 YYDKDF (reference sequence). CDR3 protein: CATRTYASTEQNTEAFF. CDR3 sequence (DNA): TGTGCCACCAGGACCTACGCGAGCACAGAACAGAACACTGAAGCTTTCTTT.

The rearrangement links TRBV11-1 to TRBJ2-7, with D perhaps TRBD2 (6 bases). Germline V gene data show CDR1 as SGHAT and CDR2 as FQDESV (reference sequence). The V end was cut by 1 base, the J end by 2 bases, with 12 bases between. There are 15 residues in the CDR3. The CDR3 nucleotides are TGTGCCAGCAGCTTAGTCGGGAGTGGGACCTACGAGCAGTACTTC. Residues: CASSLVGSGTYEQYF.

CDR3 nucleotides: TGTGCCAGCAGCTTAAAAGCGGGGACTAGCACAGATACGCAGTATTTT. Residues: CASSLKAGTSTDTQYF. The J gene is TRBJ2-3, the V gene TRBV7-9, with 7 bases matching TRBD2. The CDR3 length is 16 residues. From germline, CDR1 is SEHNR and CDR2 FQNEAQ (reference sequence). V shed 2 bases and J 0 bases; nucleotides not matched to a gene: 5. Full variable domain (outside the CDR3, taken from reference TRBV7-9 and TRBJ2-3): DTGVSQNPRHKITKRGQNVTFRCDPISEHNRLYWYRQTLGQGPEFLTYFQNEAQLEKSRLLSDRFSAERPKGSFSTLEIQRTEQGDSAMYLCASSLKAGTSTDTQYFGPGTRLTVL.

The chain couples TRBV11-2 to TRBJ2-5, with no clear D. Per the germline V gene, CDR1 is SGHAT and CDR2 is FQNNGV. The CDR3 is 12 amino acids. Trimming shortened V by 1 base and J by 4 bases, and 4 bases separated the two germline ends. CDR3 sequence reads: CASSLALETQYF. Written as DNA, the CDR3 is TGTGCCAGCAGCTTAGCTTTAGAGACCCAGTACTTC.

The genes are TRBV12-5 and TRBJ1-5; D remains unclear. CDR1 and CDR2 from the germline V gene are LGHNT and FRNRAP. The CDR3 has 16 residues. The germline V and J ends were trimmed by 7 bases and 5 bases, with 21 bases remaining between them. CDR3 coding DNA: TGTGCTAGTGCCCTAATATCGGTGTCCCTTTATCAGCCCCAGCATTTT. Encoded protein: CASALISVSLYQPQHF.

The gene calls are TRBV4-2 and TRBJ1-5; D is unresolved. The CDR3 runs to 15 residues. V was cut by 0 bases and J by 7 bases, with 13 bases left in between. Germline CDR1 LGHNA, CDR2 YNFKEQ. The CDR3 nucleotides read TGTGCCAGCAGCCAAGATGGCGGGCTTCGGCAGCCCCAGCATTTT. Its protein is CASSQDGGLRQPQHF.

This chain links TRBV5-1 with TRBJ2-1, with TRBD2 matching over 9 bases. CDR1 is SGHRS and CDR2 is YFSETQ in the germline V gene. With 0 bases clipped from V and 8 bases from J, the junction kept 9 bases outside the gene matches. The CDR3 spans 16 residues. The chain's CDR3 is CASSLVAGGRIHEQFF. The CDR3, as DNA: TGCGCCAGCAGCTTGGTGGCGGGGGGGCGCATCCATGAGCAGTTCTTC.

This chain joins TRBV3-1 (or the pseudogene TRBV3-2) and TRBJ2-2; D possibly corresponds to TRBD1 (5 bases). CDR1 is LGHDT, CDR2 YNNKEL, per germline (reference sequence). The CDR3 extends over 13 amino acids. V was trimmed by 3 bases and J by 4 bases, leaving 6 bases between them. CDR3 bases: TGTGCCAGCAGCCAGACAGTCACCGGGGAGCTGTTTTTT. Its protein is CASSQTVTGELFF.

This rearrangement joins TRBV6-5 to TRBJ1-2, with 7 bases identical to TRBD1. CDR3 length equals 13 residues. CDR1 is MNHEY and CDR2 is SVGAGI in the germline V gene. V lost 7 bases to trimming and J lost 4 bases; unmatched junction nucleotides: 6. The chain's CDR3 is CASTLAGGYGYTF. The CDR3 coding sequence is TGTGCCAGCACCCTGGCAGGGGGCTATGGCTACACCTTC.

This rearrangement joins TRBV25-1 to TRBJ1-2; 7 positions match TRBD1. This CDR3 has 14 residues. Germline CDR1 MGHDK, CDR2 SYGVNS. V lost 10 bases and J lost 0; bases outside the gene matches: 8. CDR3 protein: CAIPRDRPNYGYTF. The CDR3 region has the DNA TGTGCCATTCCACGGGACAGACCTAACTATGGCTACACCTTC.

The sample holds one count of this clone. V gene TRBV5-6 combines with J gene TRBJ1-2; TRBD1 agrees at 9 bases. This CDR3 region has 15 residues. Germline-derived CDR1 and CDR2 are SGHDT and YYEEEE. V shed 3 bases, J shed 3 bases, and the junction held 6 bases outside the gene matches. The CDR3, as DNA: TGTGCCAGCAGCTACCAGGGACAGGGACACTATGGCTACACCTTC. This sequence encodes CASSYQGQGHYGYTF. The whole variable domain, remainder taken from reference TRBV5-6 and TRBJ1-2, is DAGVTQSPTHLIKTRGQQVTLRCSPKSGHDTVSWYQQALGQGPQFIFQYYEEEERQRGNFPDRFSGHQFPNYSSELNVNALLLGDSALYLCASSYQGQGHYGYTFGSGTRLTVV.

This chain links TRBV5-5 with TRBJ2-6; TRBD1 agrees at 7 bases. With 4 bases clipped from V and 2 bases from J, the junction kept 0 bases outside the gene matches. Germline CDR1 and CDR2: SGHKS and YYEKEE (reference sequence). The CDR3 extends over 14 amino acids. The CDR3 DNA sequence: TGTGCCAGCAGCCAGGGGGCTGGGGCCAACGTCCTGACTTTC. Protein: CASSQGAGANVLTF. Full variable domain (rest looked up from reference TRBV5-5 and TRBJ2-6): DAGVTQSPTHLIKTRGQQVTLRCSPISGHKSVSWYQQVLGQGPQFIFQYYEKEERGRGNFPDRFSARQFPNYSSELNVNALLLGDSALYLCASSQGAGANVLTFGAGSRLTVL.

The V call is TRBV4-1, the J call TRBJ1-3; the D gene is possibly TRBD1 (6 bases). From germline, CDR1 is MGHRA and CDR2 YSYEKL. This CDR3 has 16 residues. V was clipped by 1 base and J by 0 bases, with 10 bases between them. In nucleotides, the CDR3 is TGCGCCAGCAGCCAAGTCGACAGGTACTCTGGAAACACCATATATTTT. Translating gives CASSQVDRYSGNTIYF.

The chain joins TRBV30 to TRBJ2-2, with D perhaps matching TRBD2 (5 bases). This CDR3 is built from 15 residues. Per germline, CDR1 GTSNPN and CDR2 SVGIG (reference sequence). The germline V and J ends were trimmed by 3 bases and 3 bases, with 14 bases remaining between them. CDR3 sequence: CAWSGLGLDTGELFF. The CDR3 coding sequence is TGTGCCTGGAGCGGCCTCGGACTTGACACCGGGGAGCTGTTTTTT.